This paragraph reports one T cell receptor (beta chain). Its antigen is still unknown. This record comes from a study of yellow fever vaccine responses in identical twins. Study-level findings and limits: Reported findings indicate that twins' vaccine T cell responses seemed partially convergent, partially personalized.

MiXCR, run by TCRdb on the RT-PCR reads, gives a single entry per CDR3 protein. The sample carries 1,200 or so distinct CDR3 sequences, about 82% recorded once. This clonotype was sampled from a woman between 18 and 29 years old who received the yellow fever vaccine. The source material was T cells from blood (PBMCs), unsorted or a sorted subset (not recorded which), sampled before or after yellow fever vaccination (not recorded which).

Here the CDR3 DNA reads TGTGCCAGCAGCTTAGCGGCTAAACAAGAGACCCAGTACTTC. Translation: CASSLAAKQETQYF. This chain links TRBV7-9 with TRBJ2-5; no firm D call. V shed 0 bases and J shed 2 bases, with 7 bases lying between them. This CDR3 comprises 14 residues. In germline, CDR1 is SEHNR, CDR2 FQNEAQ (reference sequence).